Each of the 10 T cell receptor beta chains below was sequenced from the same sample in a study of cytomegalovirus exposure and HLA in healthy donors. Use of 60 Vbeta and 13 Jbeta primers characterized the PCR. Profiled with immunoSEQ multiplex PCR; TCRdb holds only in-frame clones, not every one. The table lists about 140,000 clones, 60% to 85% of them singletons. Specimen: PBMCs. These TCRs come from a young man in good health and CMV-seronegative.

This clone was seen once. The chain joins TRBV2 to TRBJ2-2, with TRBD1 matching over 8 bases. This CDR3 contains 16 residues. Looked up from germline, CDR1 is SNHLY and CDR2 is FYNNEI. The V gene end was trimmed by 2 bases and the J gene end by 6 bases; junction bases not matched to a gene: 8. The CDR3 is CASSEQGAKISGELFF. CDR3 sequence (DNA): TGTGCCAGCAGTGAACAGGGGGCCAAGATTTCCGGGGAGCTGTTTTTT. The entire variable domain, with the rest obtained from reference TRBV2 and TRBJ2-2, is as follows: EPEVTQTPSHQVTQMGQEVILRCVPISNHLYFYWYRQILGQKVEFLVSFYNNEISEKSEIFDDQFSVERPDGSNFTLKIRSTKLEDSAMYFCASSEQGAKISGELFFGEGSRLTVL.

The chain links TRBV7-9 to TRBJ2-1, with 10 bases fitting TRBD1. V trimming: 4 bases; J trimming: 4 bases; junction bases outside the gene matches: 16. Germline CDR1 reads SEHNR; CDR2 reads FQNEAQ (reference sequence). The CDR3 length is 19 residues. CDR3: CASSSPDRGQPETYNEQFF. The DNA of the CDR3 is TGTGCCAGCAGCTCCCCTGACAGGGGGCAACCTGAGACTTACAATGAGCAGTTCTTC.

The V call is TRBV5-1, the J call TRBJ1-5, with TRBD1 matching over 9 bases. This CDR3 spans 14 amino acids. CDR1 is SGHRS, CDR2 YFSETQ, per germline. With 2 bases clipped from V and 9 bases from J, the junction kept 6 bases outside the gene matches. CDR3 bases: TGCGCCAGCAGCTTAAGACAGGGGGATGGGCCCCAGCATTTT. Its protein is CASSLRQGDGPQHF.

This chain links TRBV30 with TRBJ1-2; D possibly corresponds to TRBD1 (6 bases). The CDR3 has 13 amino acids. The germline V gene has CDR1 GTSNPN and CDR2 SVGIG (reference sequence). V lost 5 bases and J 5 bases, leaving 15 bases between the germline ends. Here the CDR3 reads CAWRMQGLYGYTF. DNA for the CDR3: TGTGCCTGGCGAATGCAGGGGTTATATGGCTACACCTTC.

The gene calls are TRBV5-5 and TRBJ2-7; weak D call: TRBD1 (6 bases). The CDR3 is made up of 15 amino acids. V lost 5 bases and J lost 3, with 18 bases in between. Germline V lookup: CDR1 SGHKS, CDR2 YYEKEE (reference sequence). The CDR3 DNA sequence: TGTGCCAGCAGTTACTTATTTGGGACAAACTACGAGCAGTACTTC. It encodes CASSYLFGTNYEQYF.

J is TRBJ1-1 and V is TRBV4-2; D unclear. Germline V gene lookup returns CDR1 LGHNA and CDR2 YNFKEQ. The V end was cut by 2 bases, the J end by 2 bases, with 15 bases between. This CDR3 region has 16 residues. CDR3 bases: TGTGCCAGCAGCCAATTCATGGCGGGAGGAAACACTGAAGCTTTCTTT. Amino acids: CASSQFMAGGNTEAFF.

This chain connects TRBV13 to TRBJ2-7, with 7 positions matching TRBD1. CDR1 is PRHDT and CDR2 is FYEKMQ in the germline V gene (reference sequence). The CDR3 runs to 12 residues. After removal of 4 bases from V and 5 bases from J, the junction contained 2 bases not matched to a gene. In DNA, the CDR3 is TGTGCCAGCAGCTCCGACAGGGACGAGCAGTACTTC. Translated, it gives CASSSDRDEQYF.

This chain connects TRBV7-8 to TRBJ2-2; maybe TRBD1 (6 bases). The ends were cut back, 1 base at V and 0 bases at J, with 6 bases in the middle. Germline V gives CDR1 SGHVS, CDR2 FQNEAQ. This CDR3 comprises 15 residues. DNA of the CDR3: TGTGCCAGCAGCTTAGACAGGGCGAACACCGGGGAGCTGTTTTTT. Protein product: CASSLDRANTGELFF.

This clone was observed once. The V call is TRBV27, the J call TRBJ2-1, with D unresolved. Germline lookup yields CDR1 MNHEY and CDR2 SMNVEV (reference sequence). V was cut by 3 bases and J by 5 bases, with 5 bases left in between. The CDR3 sequence is 12 residues long. The CDR3 nucleotides are TGTGCCAGCAGTTTTCGGGACAATGAGCAGTTCTTC. Encoded protein: CASSFRDNEQFF.

This clone came up a few times. The rearrangement uses TRBV7-3 and TRBJ1-2; 9 bases are a match to TRBD1. Trimming removed 4 bases from V and 0 bases from J; junction bases left unmatched: 3. Germline V lookup: CDR1 SGHTA, CDR2 FQGTGA. CDR3 length equals 15 residues. This chain's CDR3 is CASSWGQGSNYGYTF. The CDR3 DNA follows: TGTGCCAGCAGCTGGGGACAGGGTTCTAACTATGGCTACACCTTC.